The rows below give T cell receptor beta chains drawn from one sample of a study of cytomegalovirus exposure and HLA in healthy donors. The repertoire was sequenced with immunoSEQ multiplex PCR; TCRdb's copy has only in-frame clones and lacks some. The sample records 200,000 or so clones, approximately 84% being singletons. The sequenced material came from PBMCs. These receptors were obtained from a woman aged 45-65 years in good health and CMV-seropositive. Both conserved end residues are part of each CDR3. Each record gives: J gene, V gene, clone size, D gene, CDR3 protein, CDR3 DNA. D genes are given only for firm matches. Only some rows state a clone size, as once, few, many or a class for expanded clones.

j_call: TRBJ1-2; v_call: TRBV6-6; clone_size: -; d_call: -; cdr3_aa: CASSAVYGYTF; cdr3_nt: TGTGCCAGCAGTGCAGTCTATGGCTACACCTTC
j_call: TRBJ1-6; v_call: TRBV28; clone_size: -; d_call: -; cdr3_aa: CASSPNLGATTSGSPLHF; cdr3_nt: TGTGCCAGCAGCCCTAACTTGGGGGCAACCACCTCAGGGTCACCCCTCCACTTT
j_call: TRBJ1-5; v_call: TRBV28; clone_size: -; d_call: -; cdr3_aa: CASSLGQGFRQPQHF; cdr3_nt: TGTGCCAGCAGTTTAGGGCAGGGGTTTCGGCAGCCCCAGCATTTT
j_call: TRBJ1-2; v_call: TRBV6-1; clone_size: -; d_call: TRBD1; cdr3_aa: CASSDGQGASYGYTF; cdr3_nt: TGTGCCAGCAGTGATGGACAGGGGGCTAGCTATGGCTACACCTTC
j_call: TRBJ1-1; v_call: TRBV5-6; clone_size: -; d_call: -; cdr3_aa: CASSSGGRAVAFF; cdr3_nt: TGTGCCAGCAGCTCCGGGGGGCGCGCGGTTGCTTTCTTT
j_call: TRBJ2-1; v_call: TRBV5-1; clone_size: -; d_call: -; cdr3_aa: CASSLGWGGLPQDEQFF; cdr3_nt: TGCGCCAGCAGCTTGGGTTGGGGCGGACTACCCCAGGATGAGCAGTTCTTC
j_call: TRBJ2-1; v_call: TRBV5-1; clone_size: -; d_call: TRBD2; cdr3_aa: CASSPGGVSSYNEQFF; cdr3_nt: TGCGCCAGCAGCCCCGGGGGGGTTTCTTCCTACAATGAGCAGTTCTTC
j_call: TRBJ2-5; v_call: TRBV9; clone_size: -; d_call: TRBD1; cdr3_aa: CASTGTGIQETQYF; cdr3_nt: TGTGCCAGCACAGGGACAGGGATCCAAGAGACCCAGTACTTC
j_call: TRBJ1-6; v_call: TRBV6-4; clone_size: -; d_call: TRBD1; cdr3_aa: CASSDSKDRVLVPLHF; cdr3_nt: TGTGCCAGCAGTGACTCGAAGGACAGGGTTTTAGTTCCCCTCCACTTT
j_call: TRBJ2-7; v_call: TRBV4-3; clone_size: -; d_call: TRBD2; cdr3_aa: CASSQDRGVMYEQYF; cdr3_nt: TGCGCCAGCAGCCAAGATCGGGGGGTTATGTACGAGCAGTACTTC
j_call: TRBJ1-1; v_call: TRBV6-5; clone_size: -; d_call: -; cdr3_aa: CASSADYMNTEAFF; cdr3_nt: TGTGCCAGCAGTGCGGATTACATGAACACTGAAGCTTTCTTT
j_call: TRBJ1-6; v_call: TRBV7-9; clone_size: -; d_call: TRBD1; cdr3_aa: CASSLEVGTENSPLHF; cdr3_nt: TGTGCCAGCAGCTTAGAGGTCGGGACAGAAAATTCACCCCTCCACTTT
j_call: TRBJ2-2; v_call: TRBV10-2; clone_size: -; d_call: TRBD2; cdr3_aa: CASRSPGGNTGELFF; cdr3_nt: TGCGCCAGCAGATCACCGGGGGGGAACACCGGGGAGCTGTTTTTT
j_call: TRBJ2-3; v_call: TRBV11-1; clone_size: -; d_call: -; cdr3_aa: CASSWAGPTDTQYF; cdr3_nt: TGTGCCAGCAGCTGGGCGGGGCCCACAGATACGCAGTATTTT
j_call: TRBJ2-7; v_call: TRBV6-6; clone_size: -; d_call: TRBD1; cdr3_aa: CASNIGTGLTYEQYF; cdr3_nt: TGTGCCAGCAATATAGGGACAGGATTAACCTACGAGCAGTACTTC
j_call: TRBJ2-7; v_call: TRBV7-8; clone_size: -; d_call: -; cdr3_aa: CATSDNLSYEQYF; cdr3_nt: TGTGCCACATCGGACAACTTATCCTACGAGCAGTACTTC
j_call: TRBJ1-1; v_call: TRBV6-5; clone_size: -; d_call: -; cdr3_aa: CASSRGGFTEAFF; cdr3_nt: TGTGCCAGCAGTCGGGGAGGTTTCACTGAAGCTTTCTTT
j_call: TRBJ1-1; v_call: TRBV28; clone_size: -; d_call: -; cdr3_aa: CASRAWNTEAFF; cdr3_nt: TGTGCCAGCAGGGCTTGGAACACTGAAGCTTTCTTT
j_call: TRBJ2-7; v_call: TRBV6-1; clone_size: -; d_call: -; cdr3_aa: CASSPPIGPPYEQYF; cdr3_nt: TGTGCCAGCAGTCCTCCTATTGGTCCTCCGTACGAGCAGTACTTC
j_call: TRBJ2-7; v_call: TRBV6-5; clone_size: -; d_call: TRBD1; cdr3_aa: CASRPPWTGSYEQYF; cdr3_nt: TGTGCCAGCAGACCTCCGTGGACAGGGTCCTACGAGCAGTACTTC
j_call: TRBJ1-6; v_call: TRBV2; clone_size: -; d_call: -; cdr3_aa: CASSDQGLDNSPLHF; cdr3_nt: TGTGCCAGCAGTGACCAGGGATTAGATAATTCACCCCTCCACTTT
j_call: TRBJ2-7; v_call: TRBV6-4; clone_size: -; d_call: TRBD1; cdr3_aa: CARRTGWDEQYF; cdr3_nt: TGTGCCAGGAGGACAGGGTGGGACGAGCAGTACTTC
j_call: TRBJ2-5; v_call: TRBV7-2; clone_size: -; d_call: -; cdr3_aa: CASSLDTALRTQYF; cdr3_nt: TGTGCCAGCAGCTTAGATACTGCTTTGAGGACCCAGTACTTC
j_call: TRBJ1-5; v_call: TRBV18; clone_size: -; d_call: TRBD1; cdr3_aa: CASSSQGAGQPQHF; cdr3_nt: TGTGCCAGCTCATCTCAGGGGGCGGGTCAGCCCCAGCATTTT
j_call: TRBJ1-4; v_call: TRBV6-1; clone_size: -; d_call: -; cdr3_aa: CASRLTGLEEKLFF; cdr3_nt: TGTGCCAGCAGGTTGACAGGCCTGGAAGAAAAACTGTTTTTT
j_call: TRBJ1-1; v_call: TRBV7-2; clone_size: -; d_call: -; cdr3_aa: CASSLLANTEAFF; cdr3_nt: TGTGCCAGCAGCTTGTTAGCCAACACTGAAGCTTTCTTT
j_call: TRBJ1-6; v_call: TRBV28; clone_size: -; d_call: TRBD1; cdr3_aa: CASRPDRAHNSPLHF; cdr3_nt: TGTGCCAGCAGACCCGACAGGGCGCATAATTCACCCCTCCACTTT
j_call: TRBJ2-2; v_call: TRBV4-3; clone_size: -; d_call: -; cdr3_aa: CASSHDPGTGELFF; cdr3_nt: TGCGCCAGCAGCCATGACCCAGGTACCGGGGAGCTGTTTTTT
j_call: TRBJ2-3; v_call: TRBV19; clone_size: -; d_call: -; cdr3_aa: CASSISAGIFFGTDTQYF; cdr3_nt: TGTGCCAGTAGTATCAGCGCCGGGATCTTCTTTGGCACAGATACGCAGTATTTT
j_call: TRBJ1-5; v_call: TRBV6-1; clone_size: -; d_call: -; cdr3_aa: CASSSDQPQHF; cdr3_nt: TGTGCCAGCAGTTCCGATCAGCCCCAGCATTTT
j_call: TRBJ1-2; v_call: TRBV19; clone_size: -; d_call: -; cdr3_aa: CASSIEDIEGAGYGYTF; cdr3_nt: TGTGCCAGTAGTATAGAGGATATTGAAGGGGCTGGCTATGGCTACACCTTC
j_call: TRBJ1-1; v_call: TRBV7-2; clone_size: -; d_call: TRBD1; cdr3_aa: CASSSRGRRTEAFF; cdr3_nt: TGTGCCAGCAGTTCCAGGGGGCGCCGGACTGAAGCTTTCTTT
j_call: TRBJ2-5; v_call: TRBV28; clone_size: few; d_call: TRBD1; cdr3_aa: CASSDAGTAEETQYF; cdr3_nt: TGTGCCAGCAGCGACGCCGGGACAGCCGAAGAGACCCAGTACTTC
j_call: TRBJ1-2; v_call: TRBV19; clone_size: -; d_call: TRBD1; cdr3_aa: CASTPRGQGPNYGYTF; cdr3_nt: TGTGCCAGTACCCCTAGGGGACAGGGGCCTAACTATGGCTACACCTTC
j_call: TRBJ2-5; v_call: TRBV9; clone_size: -; d_call: -; cdr3_aa: CASSVDNQETQYF; cdr3_nt: TGTGCCAGCAGCGTAGACAACCAAGAGACCCAGTACTTC
j_call: TRBJ1-2; v_call: TRBV7-2; clone_size: -; d_call: -; cdr3_aa: CASSPQGFGYTF; cdr3_nt: TGTGCCAGCAGCCCCCAGGGTTTCGGCTACACCTTC
j_call: TRBJ1-2; v_call: TRBV7-9; clone_size: once; d_call: TRBD1; cdr3_aa: CASSLRTGDGYTF; cdr3_nt: TGTGCCAGCAGTCTACGGACAGGGGATGGCTACACCTTC
j_call: TRBJ1-1; v_call: TRBV27; clone_size: -; d_call: TRBD1; cdr3_aa: CASSMTGARYTEAFF; cdr3_nt: TGTGCCAGCAGTATGACAGGGGCTAGGTATACTGAAGCTTTCTTT
j_call: TRBJ2-1; v_call: TRBV7-9; clone_size: -; d_call: -; cdr3_aa: CASSPQGGNHYNEQFF; cdr3_nt: TGTGCCAGCAGCCCCCAAGGAGGGAATCACTACAATGAGCAGTTCTTC
j_call: TRBJ2-7; v_call: TRBV5-1; clone_size: -; d_call: TRBD1; cdr3_aa: CASSRTGDSYEQYF; cdr3_nt: TGCGCCAGCAGCCGGACAGGGGACTCCTACGAGCAGTACTTC
j_call: TRBJ1-2; v_call: TRBV10-3; clone_size: -; d_call: -; cdr3_aa: CAISESRGAINYGYTF; cdr3_nt: TGTGCCATCAGTGAGTCCCGGGGGGCGATCAACTATGGCTACACCTTC
j_call: TRBJ2-5; v_call: TRBV5-1; clone_size: once; d_call: TRBD1; cdr3_aa: CASTNKGQGVGEETQYF; cdr3_nt: TGCGCCAGCACAAATAAGGGACAGGGGGTAGGAGAGGAGACCCAGTACTTC
j_call: TRBJ1-5; v_call: TRBV19; clone_size: -; d_call: -; cdr3_aa: CASSPAGSKHSNQPQHF; cdr3_nt: TGTGCCAGTAGCCCAGCCGGGTCAAAGCATAGCAATCAGCCCCAGCATTTT
j_call: TRBJ2-7; v_call: TRBV20-1; clone_size: -; d_call: -; cdr3_aa: CSAPEGYEQYF; cdr3_nt: TGCAGTGCTCCCGAGGGTTACGAGCAGTACTTC
j_call: TRBJ1-1; v_call: TRBV9; clone_size: -; d_call: -; cdr3_aa: CASSAQGGTEAFF; cdr3_nt: TGTGCCAGCAGCGCACAAGGGGGCACTGAAGCTTTCTTT
j_call: TRBJ1-5; v_call: TRBV2; clone_size: -; d_call: TRBD1; cdr3_aa: CASTSGTGTYQPQHF; cdr3_nt: TGTGCCAGCACCTCCGGGACAGGGACCTATCAGCCCCAGCATTTT
j_call: TRBJ2-5; v_call: TRBV18; clone_size: -; d_call: TRBD1; cdr3_aa: CASSPGTGKETQYF; cdr3_nt: TGTGCCAGCTCACCTGGGACAGGGAAAGAGACCCAGTACTTC
j_call: TRBJ2-7; v_call: TRBV5-6; clone_size: -; d_call: TRBD1; cdr3_aa: CASSPAGTGYYEQYF; cdr3_nt: TGTGCCAGCAGCCCCGCGGGGACAGGCTACTACGAGCAGTACTTC
j_call: TRBJ2-5; v_call: TRBV6-5; clone_size: -; d_call: -; cdr3_aa: CASDRGKETQYF; cdr3_nt: TGTGCCAGCGACCGGGGGAAAGAGACCCAGTACTTC
j_call: TRBJ1-6; v_call: TRBV5-1; clone_size: -; d_call: TRBD1; cdr3_aa: CASSLGDRGPSLLHF; cdr3_nt: TGCGCCAGCAGCTTGGGCGACAGGGGGCCTTCACTCCTCCACTTT
j_call: TRBJ2-7; v_call: TRBV6-5; clone_size: -; d_call: -; cdr3_aa: CASSLGAPYEQYF; cdr3_nt: TGTGCCAGCAGCCTGGGGGCCCCCTACGAGCAGTACTTC
j_call: TRBJ1-4; v_call: TRBV2; clone_size: few; d_call: -; cdr3_aa: CASSVWGMGEKLFF; cdr3_nt: TGTGCCAGCAGTGTGTGGGGCATGGGTGAAAAACTGTTTTTT
j_call: TRBJ2-7; v_call: TRBV19; clone_size: -; d_call: TRBD1; cdr3_aa: CASSIQTGGHEQYF; cdr3_nt: TGTGCCAGTAGTATTCAAACAGGGGGACACGAGCAGTACTTC